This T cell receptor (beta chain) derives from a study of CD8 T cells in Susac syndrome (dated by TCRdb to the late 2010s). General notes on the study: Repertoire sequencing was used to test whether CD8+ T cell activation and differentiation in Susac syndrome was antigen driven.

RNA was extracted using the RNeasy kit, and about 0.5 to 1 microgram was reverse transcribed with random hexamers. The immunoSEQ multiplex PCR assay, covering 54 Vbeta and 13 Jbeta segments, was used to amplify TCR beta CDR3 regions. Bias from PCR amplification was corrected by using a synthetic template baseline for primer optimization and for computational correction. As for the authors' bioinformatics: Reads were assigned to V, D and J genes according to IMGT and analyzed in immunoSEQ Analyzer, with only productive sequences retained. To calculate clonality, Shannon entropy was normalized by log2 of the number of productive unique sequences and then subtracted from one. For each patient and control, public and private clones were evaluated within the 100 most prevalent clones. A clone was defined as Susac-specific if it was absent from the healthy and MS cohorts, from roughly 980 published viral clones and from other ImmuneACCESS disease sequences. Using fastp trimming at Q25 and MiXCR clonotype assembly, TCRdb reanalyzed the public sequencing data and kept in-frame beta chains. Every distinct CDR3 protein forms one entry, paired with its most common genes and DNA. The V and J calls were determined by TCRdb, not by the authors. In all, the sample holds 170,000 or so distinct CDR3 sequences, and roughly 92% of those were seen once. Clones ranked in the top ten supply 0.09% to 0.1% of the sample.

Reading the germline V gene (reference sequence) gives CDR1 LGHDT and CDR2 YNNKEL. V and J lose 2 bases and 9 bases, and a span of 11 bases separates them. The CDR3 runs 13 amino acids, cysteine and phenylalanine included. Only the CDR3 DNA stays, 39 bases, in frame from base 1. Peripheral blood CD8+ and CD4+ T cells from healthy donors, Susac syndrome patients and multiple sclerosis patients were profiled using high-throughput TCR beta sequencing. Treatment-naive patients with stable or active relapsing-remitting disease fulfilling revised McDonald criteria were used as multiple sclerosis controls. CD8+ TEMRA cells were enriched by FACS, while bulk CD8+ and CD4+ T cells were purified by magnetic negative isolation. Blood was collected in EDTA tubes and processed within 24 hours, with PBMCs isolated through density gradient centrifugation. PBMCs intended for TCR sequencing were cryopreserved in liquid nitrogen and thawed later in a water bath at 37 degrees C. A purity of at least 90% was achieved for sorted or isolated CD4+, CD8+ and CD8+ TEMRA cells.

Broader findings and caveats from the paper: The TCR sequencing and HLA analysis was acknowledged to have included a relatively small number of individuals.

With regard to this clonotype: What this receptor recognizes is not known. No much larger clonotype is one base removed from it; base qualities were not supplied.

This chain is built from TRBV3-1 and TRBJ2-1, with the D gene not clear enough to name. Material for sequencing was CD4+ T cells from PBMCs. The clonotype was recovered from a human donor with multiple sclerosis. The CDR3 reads CASSQRRLPEQFF. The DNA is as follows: TGTGCCAGCAGCCAAAGGCGTCTCCCTGAGCAGTTCTTC.